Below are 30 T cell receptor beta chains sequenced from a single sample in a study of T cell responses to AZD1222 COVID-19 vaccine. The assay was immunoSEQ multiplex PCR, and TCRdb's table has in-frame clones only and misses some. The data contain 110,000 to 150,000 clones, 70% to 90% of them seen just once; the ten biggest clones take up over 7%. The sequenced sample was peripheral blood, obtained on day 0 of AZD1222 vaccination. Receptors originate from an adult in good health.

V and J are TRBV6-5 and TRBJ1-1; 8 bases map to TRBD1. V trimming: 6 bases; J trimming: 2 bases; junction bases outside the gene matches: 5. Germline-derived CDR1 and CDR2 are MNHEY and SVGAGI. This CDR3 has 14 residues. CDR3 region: CASRPGQANTEAFF. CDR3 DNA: TGTGCCAGCAGACCGGGACAGGCTAACACTGAAGCTTTCTTT.

The DNA of the CDR3 is TGTGCCAGTAGGAAAGGGGTGACTAATGAAAAACTGTTTTTT. Its translation: CASRKGVTNEKLFF. This chain joins TRBV19 and TRBJ1-4; D perhaps matches TRBD1 (5 bases). V lost 6 bases, J lost 2 bases, and 10 bases lay in between. The germline V gene encodes CDR1 LNHDA and CDR2 SQIVND (reference sequence). The CDR3 length is 14 residues.

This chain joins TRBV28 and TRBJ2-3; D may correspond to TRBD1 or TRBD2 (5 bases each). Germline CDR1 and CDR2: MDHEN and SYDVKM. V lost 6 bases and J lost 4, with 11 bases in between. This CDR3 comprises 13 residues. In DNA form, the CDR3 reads TGTGCCAGCAGCCAGACAGCGGCAGATACGCAGTATTTT. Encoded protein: CASSQTAADTQYF.

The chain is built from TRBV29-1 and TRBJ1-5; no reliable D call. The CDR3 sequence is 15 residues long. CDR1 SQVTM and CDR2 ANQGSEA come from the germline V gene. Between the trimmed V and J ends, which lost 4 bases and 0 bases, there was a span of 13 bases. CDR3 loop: CSVATVGDSNQPQHF. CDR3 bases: TGCAGCGTTGCAACAGTTGGGGATAGCAATCAGCCCCAGCATTTT.

The CDR3 DNA follows: TGTGCCAGCAGCTTATTAGAGGTGGGGCTGAGCTCTGGAAACACCATATATTTT. Translation: CASSLLEVGLSSGNTIYF. The chain joins TRBV7-2 to TRBJ1-3; D is perhaps TRBD1 (5 bases). The V end was cut by 2 bases, the J end by 0 bases, with 17 bases between. CDR1 and CDR2 from the germline V gene are SGHTA and FQGNSA. This CDR3 comprises 18 residues.

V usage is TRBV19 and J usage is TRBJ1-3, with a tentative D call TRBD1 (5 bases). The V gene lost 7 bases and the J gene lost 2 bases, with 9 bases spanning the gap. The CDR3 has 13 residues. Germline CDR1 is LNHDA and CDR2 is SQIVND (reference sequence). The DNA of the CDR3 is TGTGCCAGTACCTGGGGGGCTGGAAACACCATATATTTT. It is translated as CASTWGAGNTIYF.

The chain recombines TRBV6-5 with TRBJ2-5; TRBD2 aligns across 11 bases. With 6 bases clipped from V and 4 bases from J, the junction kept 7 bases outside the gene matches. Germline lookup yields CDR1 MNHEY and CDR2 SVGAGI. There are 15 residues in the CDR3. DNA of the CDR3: TGTGCCAGCAGAGCACTAGCGGGAGAACTAGAGACCCAGTACTTC. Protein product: CASRALAGELETQYF.

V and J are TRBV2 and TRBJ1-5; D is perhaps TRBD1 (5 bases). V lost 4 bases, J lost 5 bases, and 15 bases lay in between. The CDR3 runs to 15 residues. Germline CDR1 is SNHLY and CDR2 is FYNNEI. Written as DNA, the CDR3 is TGTGCCAGCAGTGCCCTTACAGGTACCTATCAGCCCCAGCATTTT. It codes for CASSALTGTYQPQHF. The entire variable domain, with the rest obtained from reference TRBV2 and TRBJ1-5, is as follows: EPEVTQTPSHQVTQMGQEVILRCVPISNHLYFYWYRQILGQKVEFLVSFYNNEISEKSEIFDDQFSVERPDGSNFTLKIRSTKLEDSAMYFCASSALTGTYQPQHFGDGTRLSIL.

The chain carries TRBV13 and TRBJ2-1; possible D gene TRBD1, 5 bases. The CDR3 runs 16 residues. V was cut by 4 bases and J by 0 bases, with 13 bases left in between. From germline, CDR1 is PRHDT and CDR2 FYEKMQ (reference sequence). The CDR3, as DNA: TGTGCCAGCAGCTGGGGCGACGTCCCCTCCTACAATGAGCAGTTCTTC. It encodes CASSWGDVPSYNEQFF.

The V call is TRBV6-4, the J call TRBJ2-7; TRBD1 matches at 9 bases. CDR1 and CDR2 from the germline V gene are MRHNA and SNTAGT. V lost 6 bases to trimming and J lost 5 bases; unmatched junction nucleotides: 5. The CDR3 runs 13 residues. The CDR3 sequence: CASSVGQGNEQYF. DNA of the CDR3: TGTGCCAGCAGCGTCGGACAGGGGAACGAGCAGTACTTC.

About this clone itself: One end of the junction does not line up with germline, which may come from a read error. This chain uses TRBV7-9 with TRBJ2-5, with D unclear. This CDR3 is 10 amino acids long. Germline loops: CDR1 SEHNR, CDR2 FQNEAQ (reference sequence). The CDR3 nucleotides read TGTGCCAGCAGCTTAAGCTCGGTCCACTTC. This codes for CASSLSSVHF.

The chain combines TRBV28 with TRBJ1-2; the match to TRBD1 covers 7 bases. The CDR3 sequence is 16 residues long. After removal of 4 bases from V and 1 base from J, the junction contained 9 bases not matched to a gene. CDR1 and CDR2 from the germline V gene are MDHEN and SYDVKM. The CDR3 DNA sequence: TGTGCCAGCAGTTCACCAAGACAGGGTATTAACTATGGCTACACCTTC. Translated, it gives CASSSPRQGINYGYTF.

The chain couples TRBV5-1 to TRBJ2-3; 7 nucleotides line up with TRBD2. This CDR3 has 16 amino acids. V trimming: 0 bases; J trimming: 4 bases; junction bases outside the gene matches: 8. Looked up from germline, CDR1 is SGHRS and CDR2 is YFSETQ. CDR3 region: CASSLELAILSDTQYF. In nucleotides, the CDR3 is TGCGCCAGCAGCTTGGAACTAGCGATATTGTCAGATACGCAGTATTTT.

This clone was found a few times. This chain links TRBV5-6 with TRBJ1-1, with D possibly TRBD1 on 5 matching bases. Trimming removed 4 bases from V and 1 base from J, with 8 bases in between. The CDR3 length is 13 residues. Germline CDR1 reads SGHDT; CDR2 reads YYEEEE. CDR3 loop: CASSRGSNTEAFF. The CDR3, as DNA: TGTGCCAGCAGCCGGGGGTCGAACACTGAAGCTTTCTTT.

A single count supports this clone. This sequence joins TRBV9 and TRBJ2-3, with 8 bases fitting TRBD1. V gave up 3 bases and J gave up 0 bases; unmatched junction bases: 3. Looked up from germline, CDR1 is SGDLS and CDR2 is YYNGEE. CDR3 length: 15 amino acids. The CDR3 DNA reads TGTGCCAGCAGCGCCCGACAGGGGAGCACAGATACGCAGTATTTT. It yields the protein CASSARQGSTDTQYF.

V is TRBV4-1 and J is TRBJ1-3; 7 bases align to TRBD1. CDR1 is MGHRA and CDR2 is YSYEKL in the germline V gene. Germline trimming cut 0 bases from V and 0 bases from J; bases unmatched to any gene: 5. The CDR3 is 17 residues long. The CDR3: CASSQDRTGVSGNTIYF. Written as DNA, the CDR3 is TGCGCCAGCAGCCAAGATCGGACAGGCGTCTCTGGAAACACCATATATTTT.

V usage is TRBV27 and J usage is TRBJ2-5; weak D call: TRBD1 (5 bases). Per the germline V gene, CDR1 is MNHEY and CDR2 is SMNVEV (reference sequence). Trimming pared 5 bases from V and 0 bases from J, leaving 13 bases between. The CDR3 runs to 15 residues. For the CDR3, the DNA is TGTGCCAGCAGTAAACTCGACAGTTACCAAGAGACCCAGTACTTC. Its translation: CASSKLDSYQETQYF.

CDR3 bases: TGTGCCAGCACTGCAGGGCCCAGCTCTGGAAACACCATATATTTT. This sequence encodes CASTAGPSSGNTIYF. V gene TRBV28 combines with J gene TRBJ1-3; D possibly corresponds to TRBD1 (5 bases). Per germline, CDR1 MDHEN and CDR2 SYDVKM. The CDR3 spans 15 residues. Trimming stripped 7 bases from V and 0 bases from J, with 13 bases between.

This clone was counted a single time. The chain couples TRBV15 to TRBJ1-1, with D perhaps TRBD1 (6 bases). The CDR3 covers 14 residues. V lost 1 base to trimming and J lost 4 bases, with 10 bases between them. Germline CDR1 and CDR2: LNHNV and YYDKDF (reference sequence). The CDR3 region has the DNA TGTGCCACCAGCAGAGCAGGGGAGAGCACTGAAGCTTTCTTT. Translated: CATSRAGESTEAFF.

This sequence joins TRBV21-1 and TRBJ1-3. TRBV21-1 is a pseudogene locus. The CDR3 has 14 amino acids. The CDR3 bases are TGTGCCAGCAGTTGCAAGGGTCTAGGAAACACCATATATTTT. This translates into CASSCKGLGNTIYF.

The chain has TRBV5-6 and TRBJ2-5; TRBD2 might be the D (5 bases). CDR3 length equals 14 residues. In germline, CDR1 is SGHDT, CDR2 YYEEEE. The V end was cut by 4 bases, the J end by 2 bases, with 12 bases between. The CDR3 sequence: CASSPRVRQETQYF. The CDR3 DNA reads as TGTGCCAGCAGCCCGAGGGTGAGACAAGAGACCCAGTACTTC.

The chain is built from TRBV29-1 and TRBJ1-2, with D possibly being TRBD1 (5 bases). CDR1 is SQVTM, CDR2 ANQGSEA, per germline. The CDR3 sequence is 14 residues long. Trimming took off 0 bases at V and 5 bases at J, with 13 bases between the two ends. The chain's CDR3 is CSVEDTVGDYGYTF. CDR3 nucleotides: TGCAGCGTTGAAGACACAGTGGGGGATTATGGCTACACCTTC.

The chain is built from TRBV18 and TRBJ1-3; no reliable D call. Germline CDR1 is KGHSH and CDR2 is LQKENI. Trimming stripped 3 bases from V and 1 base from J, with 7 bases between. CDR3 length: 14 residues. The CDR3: CASSPDGSGNTIYF. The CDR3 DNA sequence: TGTGCCAGCTCACCGGATGGGTCTGGAAACACCATATATTTT.

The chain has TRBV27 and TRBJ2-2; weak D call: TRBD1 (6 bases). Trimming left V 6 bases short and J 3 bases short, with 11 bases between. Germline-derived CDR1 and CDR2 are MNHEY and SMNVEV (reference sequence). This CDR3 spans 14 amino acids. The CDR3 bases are TGTGCCAGCAGCCCCGGACAGTACACCGGGGAGCTGTTTTTT. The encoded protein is CASSPGQYTGELFF.

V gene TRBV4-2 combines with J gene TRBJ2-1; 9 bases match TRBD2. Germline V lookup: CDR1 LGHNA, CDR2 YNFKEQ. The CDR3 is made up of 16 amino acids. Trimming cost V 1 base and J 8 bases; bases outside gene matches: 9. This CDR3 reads CASSQAAGGGADEQFF. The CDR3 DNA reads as TGTGCCAGCAGCCAAGCGGCGGGCGGGGGGGCCGATGAGCAGTTCTTC.

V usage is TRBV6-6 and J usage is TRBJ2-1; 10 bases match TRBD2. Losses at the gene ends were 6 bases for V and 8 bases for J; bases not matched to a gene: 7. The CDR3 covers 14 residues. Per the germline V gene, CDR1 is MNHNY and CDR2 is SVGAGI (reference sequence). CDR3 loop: CASRSGGALDEQFF. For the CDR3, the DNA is TGTGCCAGCAGGAGCGGGGGGGCCCTCGATGAGCAGTTCTTC.

This CDR3 reads CATNRDRLSNRPWGCHTNQPQHF. CDR3 bases: TGTGCCACCAACCGGGACAGGTTGTCCAACCGTCCCTGGGGGTGCCATACCAATCAGCCCCAGCATTTT. The chain has TRBV24-1 and TRBJ1-5, with 8 bases lining up with TRBD1. The CDR3 runs 23 residues. V was clipped by 8 bases and J by 3 bases; unmatched bases: 32. In germline, CDR1 is KGHDR, CDR2 SFDVKD.

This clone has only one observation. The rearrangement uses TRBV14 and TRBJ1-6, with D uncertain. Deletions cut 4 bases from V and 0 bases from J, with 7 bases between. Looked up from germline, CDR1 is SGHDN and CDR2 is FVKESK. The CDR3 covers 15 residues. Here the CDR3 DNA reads TGTGCCAGCAGCCTCAGGAGCTCCTATAATTCACCCCTCCACTTT. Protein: CASSLRSSYNSPLHF. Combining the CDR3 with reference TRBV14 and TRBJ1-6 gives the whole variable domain EAGVTQFPSHSVIEKGQTVTLRCDPISGHDNLYWYRRVMGKEIKFLLHFVKESKQDESGMPNNRFLAERTGGTYSTLKVQPAELEDSGVYFCASSLRSSYNSPLHFGNGTRLTVT.

The CDR3: CASSSDGTARHSPLHF. The CDR3 DNA follows: TGCGCCAGCAGCTCAGACGGGACAGCGAGGCATTCACCCCTCCACTTT. The chain links TRBV4-1 to TRBJ1-6, with 7 nucleotides matching TRBD1. The CDR3 covers 16 residues. Germline V lookup: CDR1 MGHRA, CDR2 YSYEKL. J gave up 8 bases and V 5 bases, and 12 bases lay outside the gene matches.

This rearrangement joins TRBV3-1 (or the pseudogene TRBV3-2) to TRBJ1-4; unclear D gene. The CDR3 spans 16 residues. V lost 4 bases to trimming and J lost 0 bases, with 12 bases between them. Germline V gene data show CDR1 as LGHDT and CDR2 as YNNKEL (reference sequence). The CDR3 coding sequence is TGTGCCAGCAGCCCTTGGGAAGCTGCAACTAATGAAAAACTGTTTTTT. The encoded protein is CASSPWEAATNEKLFF.